This T cell receptor (beta chain) was captured in a study of blood T cell repertoires in COVID-19. Study-wide background: The study drew acute and convalescent COVID-19 samples from the United States, Italy and Spain. Nucleic acid was either cDNA or gDNA, and it came from T cells, B-cell-depleted T cells, or PBMCs.

Clones were read by immunoSEQ multiplex PCR, and TCRdb kept only the in-frame ones, dropping some. This sample has about 300,000 clones; roughly 91% occur once, and the top ten carry less than 2%. The CDR3 is 14 residues long. V was clipped by 5 bases and J by 0 bases, with 10 bases between them. In germline, CDR1 is KGHSH, CDR2 LQKENI. The chain links TRBV18 to TRBJ1-1, with D perhaps TRBD1 (5 bases). The TCR originated in a woman younger than 45 with COVID-19, enrolled during active disease. Sequencing used peripheral blood. CDR3 bases: TGTGCCAGCTCATCTTTAGGGGTGAACACTGAAGCTTTCTTT. Translating it yields CASSSLGVNTEAFF.